The 14 T cell receptor beta chains reported below all come from one sample, sequenced in a study of radiotherapy plus CTLA-4 blockade in lung cancer. Sequencing was performed with immunoSEQ multiplex PCR; in TCRdb, only in-frame clones are kept and a portion is missing. The data contain some 110,000 clones, 81% of them singletons. The specimen was peripheral blood, collected from a patient treated with radiotherapy plus ipilimumab. The receptor source for this set is a human donor with non-small cell lung cancer that progressed on radiotherapy plus ipilimumab. Some clones in this sample may be carry-over from other donors' samples.

The chain combines TRBV10-3 with TRBJ1-3; D not resolved. Trimming left V 6 bases short and J 4 bases short, with 13 bases between. The germline CDR1 and CDR2 sequences are ENHRY and SYGVKD. CDR3 length: 14 residues. The CDR3 is CAISPERDGNTIYF. Here the CDR3 DNA reads TGTGCCATCAGCCCCGAAAGAGACGGAAACACCATATATTTT.

The V call is TRBV14, the J call TRBJ1-2; no firm D call. Germline V gene lookup returns CDR1 SGHDN and CDR2 FVKESK. This CDR3 spans 12 amino acids. V lost 1 base, J lost 4 bases, and 4 bases lay in between. As DNA, the CDR3 is TGTGCCAGCAGCCAAGTTAGCTATGGCTACACCTTC. It encodes CASSQVSYGYTF.

This sequence joins TRBV5-1 and TRBJ2-5, with 7 bases fitting TRBD1. From germline, CDR1 is SGHRS and CDR2 YFSETQ. After removal of 5 bases from V and 1 base from J, the junction contained 8 bases not matched to a gene. The length of the CDR3 is 15 residues. The CDR3 is CASSPLTGVQETQYF. In DNA, the CDR3 is TGCGCCAGCAGTCCACTTACAGGGGTCCAAGAGACCCAGTACTTC.

The chain is built from TRBV9 and TRBJ1-6, with D unclear. This CDR3 comprises 15 residues. Germline V CDR1 and CDR2: SGDLS, YYNGEE. V dropped 0 bases and J dropped 9 bases, with 13 bases sitting between them. CDR3 DNA: TGTGCCAGCAGCGTAGCTCCAGCAATGGGTTCACCCCTCCACTTT. Its protein is CASSVAPAMGSPLHF.

This chain uses TRBV18 with TRBJ2-1; TRBD1 or TRBD2 may be the D gene (5 bases each). V shed 3 bases and J shed 4 bases, with 25 bases lying between them. In germline, CDR1 is KGHSH, CDR2 LQKENI. CDR3 size: 19 residues. The CDR3 DNA is TGTGCCAGCTCACCCGACTGGGGACCTCCAACCCAGGCTTACAATGAGCAGTTCTTC. Translated: CASSPDWGPPTQAYNEQFF.

This chain links TRBV7-9 with TRBJ2-7, with D hard to call. The V gene's germline CDR1 is SEHNR and CDR2 FQNEAQ (reference sequence). Trimming stripped 5 bases from V and 2 bases from J, with 13 bases between. CDR3 length equals 14 residues. The CDR3 reads CASSPWVGTYEQYF. CDR3 nucleotides: TGTGCCAGCAGCCCCTGGGTAGGGACCTACGAGCAGTACTTC.

This clone was seen a few times. This sequence joins TRBV7-7 and TRBJ1-1, with 7 bases fitting TRBD1. Germline V CDR1 and CDR2: SSHAT, FNYEAQ (reference sequence). The CDR3 sequence is 12 residues long. CDR3: CASFQGGTEAFF. The CDR3, as DNA: TGTGCTAGCTTCCAGGGGGGTACTGAAGCTTTCTTT.

V is TRBV7-9 and J is TRBJ1-3, with 7 positions matching TRBD1. Germline V gene lookup returns CDR1 SEHNR and CDR2 FQNEAQ (reference sequence). This CDR3 spans 15 amino acids. Trimming at V came to 4 bases and at J to 2 bases, leaving 5 bases not matched to a gene. The CDR3 here is CASSSTGVTGNTIYF. The DNA of the CDR3 is TGTGCCAGCAGCTCCACAGGGGTCACTGGAAACACCATATATTTT.

The J gene is TRBJ1-2, the V gene TRBV11-2; maybe TRBD1 (6 bases). This CDR3 comprises 15 residues. V lost 2 bases to trimming and J lost 5 bases, with 15 bases between them. CDR1 and CDR2 from the germline V gene are SGHAT and FQNNGV. The CDR3 reads CASSLNQGSLYGYTF. As DNA, the CDR3 is TGTGCCAGCAGCTTAAACCAGGGGAGTTTGTATGGCTACACCTTC.

V usage is TRBV10-3 and J usage is TRBJ1-3; TRBD1 aligns across 8 bases. CDR1 is ENHRY, CDR2 SYGVKD, per germline. J lost 1 base, V lost 4 bases, and 3 bases had no gene match. This CDR3 is 15 amino acids long. CDR3 in DNA: TGTGCCATCAGTGCACAGGGGGTGTCTGGAAACACCATATATTTT. The encoded protein is CAISAQGVSGNTIYF.

The genes are TRBV5-4 and TRBJ1-2; D gene ambiguous. The germline V gene has CDR1 SGHNT and CDR2 YYREEE (reference sequence). This CDR3 contains 13 residues. Trimming took off 2 bases at V and 9 bases at J, with 14 bases between the two ends. The CDR3 bases are TGTGCCAGCAGCTTCGACGGAGAGAGGAGCTACACCTTC. Its protein is CASSFDGERSYTF.

V usage is TRBV5-4 and J usage is TRBJ2-3; tentatively, D is TRBD2 (6 bases). Germline values: CDR1 SGHNT, CDR2 YYREEE (reference sequence). Trimming pared 4 bases from V and 9 bases from J, leaving 15 bases between. CDR3 length equals 13 residues. This chain's CDR3 is CASSPSPSETQYF. The DNA of the CDR3 is TGTGCCAGCAGCCCATCCCCTAGCGAGACGCAGTATTTT.

This clone was observed once. The chain has TRBV4-2 and TRBJ2-7, with 9 bases fitting TRBD1. CDR1 is LGHNA, CDR2 YNFKEQ, per germline. This CDR3 is built from 15 residues. V shed 0 bases and J 3 bases; nucleotides not matched to a gene: 3. CDR3 DNA: TGTGCCAGCAGCCAAGATCCGACAGGGGGCTACGAGCAGTACTTC. Encoded protein: CASSQDPTGGYEQYF.

V usage is TRBV5-4 and J usage is TRBJ2-3; TRBD2 might be the D (6 bases). Germline values: CDR1 SGHNT, CDR2 YYREEE (reference sequence). The CDR3 extends over 15 amino acids. Trimming took 0 bases from V and 4 from J, leaving 12 bases between them. The CDR3 region is CASSLVAGTPDTQYF. The CDR3 region has the DNA TGTGCCAGCAGCTTGGTGGCAGGGACTCCAGATACGCAGTATTTT. Full variable domain (missing parts from reference TRBV5-4 and TRBJ2-3): ETGVTQSPTHLIKTRGQQVTLRCSSQSGHNTVSWYQQALGQGPQFIFQYYREEENGRGNFPPRFSGLQFPNYSSELNVNALELDDSALYLCASSLVAGTPDTQYFGPGTRLTVL.